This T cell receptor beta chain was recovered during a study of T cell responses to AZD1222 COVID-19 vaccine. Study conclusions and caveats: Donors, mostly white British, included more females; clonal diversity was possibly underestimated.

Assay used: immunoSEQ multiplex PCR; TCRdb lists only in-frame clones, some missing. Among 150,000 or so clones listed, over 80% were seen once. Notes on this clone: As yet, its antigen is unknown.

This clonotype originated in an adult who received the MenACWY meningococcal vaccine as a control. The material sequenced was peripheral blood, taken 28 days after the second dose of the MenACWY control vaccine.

In nucleotides, the CDR3 is TGTGCCAGCAGCTTCGCAGGGGGAGGCACCGGGGAGCTGTTTTTT. It specifies CASSFAGGGTGELFF. The gene calls are TRBV5-4 and TRBJ2-2; maybe TRBD1 (7 bases). Per the germline V gene, CDR1 is SGHNT and CDR2 is YYREEE (reference sequence). Trimming pared 2 bases from V and 4 bases from J, leaving 12 bases between. The CDR3 consists of 15 residues. Drawing the rest from reference TRBV5-4 and TRBJ2-2, the complete variable domain is ETGVTQSPTHLIKTRGQQVTLRCSSQSGHNTVSWYQQALGQGPQFIFQYYREEENGRGNFPPRFSGLQFPNYSSELNVNALELDDSALYLCASSFAGGGTGELFFGEGSRLTVL.